The 9 T cell receptor beta chains below were found in one sample sequenced in a study of blood T cell repertoires in COVID-19. Produced via immunoSEQ multiplex PCR; TCRdb's table is partial and in-frame only. The sample consists of 250,000 to 350,000 clones, about 88% of them appearing once. Sequencing was performed on PBMCs or T cells enriched from blood (not recorded which). The receptors here all came from a woman between 45 and 60 years old who had recovered from COVID-19.

This sequence joins TRBV25-1 and TRBJ2-7; 10 nucleotides line up with TRBD2. This CDR3 is 16 amino acids long. V shed 4 bases, J shed 0 bases, and the junction held 6 bases outside the gene matches. CDR1 and CDR2 (germline): MGHDK, SYGVNS. This CDR3 is CASSGRTSGYSYEQYF. The CDR3 bases are TGTGCCAGCAGTGGTAGGACTAGCGGATACTCCTACGAGCAGTACTTC.

The chain employs TRBV5-6 and TRBJ2-7; 8 bases line up with TRBD1. This CDR3 contains 16 residues. V lost 1 base to trimming and J lost 4 bases; unmatched junction nucleotides: 10. Germline CDR1 is SGHDT and CDR2 is YYEEEE. The CDR3 DNA reads as TGTGCCAGCAGCTTGAAATGGACAGGGTGGGATTACGAGCAGTACTTC. Protein product: CASSLKWTGWDYEQYF. Drawing the rest from reference TRBV5-6 and TRBJ2-7, the complete variable domain is DAGVTQSPTHLIKTRGQQVTLRCSPKSGHDTVSWYQQALGQGPQFIFQYYEEEERQRGNFPDRFSGHQFPNYSSELNVNALLLGDSALYLCASSLKWTGWDYEQYFGPGTRLTVT.

The rearrangement links TRBV5-1 to TRBJ2-1, with D possibly TRBD2 on 5 matching bases. CDR1 is SGHRS, CDR2 YFSETQ, per germline. V lost 7 bases to trimming and J lost 6 bases, with 17 bases between them. The CDR3 consists of 14 residues. CDR3 region: CASAGRSSSNEQFF. DNA of the CDR3: TGCGCCAGCGCGGGTCGTAGCAGTTCCAATGAGCAGTTCTTC. The full variable domain, completed using reference TRBV5-1 and TRBJ2-1, is KAGVTQTPRYLIKTRGQQVTLSCSPISGHRSVSWYQQTPGQGLQFLFEYFSETQRNKGNFPGRFSGRQFSNSRSEMNVSTLELGDSALYLCASAGRSSSNEQFFGPGTRLTVL.

J is TRBJ1-1 and V is TRBV5-6; TRBD1 matches 9 bases. In germline, CDR1 is SGHDT, CDR2 YYEEEE. The CDR3 runs 14 residues. J lost 4 bases, V lost 4 bases, and 5 bases had no gene match. CDR3 residues: CASSGGQGSTEAFF. In nucleotides, the CDR3 is TGTGCCAGCAGCGGGGGACAGGGATCCACTGAAGCTTTCTTT.

A single count supports this clone. CDR3 sequence reads: CASSRGPNTEAFF. CDR3 DNA sequence: TGTGCCAGCAGCAGAGGCCCGAACACTGAAGCTTTCTTT. The chain combines TRBV7-2 with TRBJ1-1; D unclear. The CDR3 runs 13 residues. CDR1 SGHTA and CDR2 FQGNSA come from the germline V gene. Trimming took 5 bases from V and 1 from J, leaving 8 bases between them.

This chain links TRBV29-1 with TRBJ2-1; D gene uncertain. The CDR3 sequence is 14 residues long. In germline, CDR1 is SQVTM, CDR2 ANQGSEA. V was shortened by 5 bases and J by 0 bases, with 11 bases between the two germline ends. The CDR3 DNA sequence: TGCAGCGTTAAGGAACAGTACTCCTACAATGAGCAGTTCTTC. Its protein is CSVKEQYSYNEQFF.

The chain uses TRBV2 and TRBJ1-3; D not certain. There are 12 residues in the CDR3. The germline V gene has CDR1 SNHLY and CDR2 FYNNEI. Trimming took 7 bases from V and 3 from J, leaving 7 bases between them. The CDR3 nucleotides are TGTGCCAGCACCTATAGTGGAAACACCATATATTTT. Protein product: CASTYSGNTIYF.

The gene calls are TRBV6-5 and TRBJ2-3, with 7 bases that match TRBD1. The CDR3 covers 16 residues. Germline V gene sequence: CDR1 MNHEY, CDR2 SVGAGI. With 4 bases clipped from V and 5 bases from J, the junction kept 12 bases outside the gene matches. CDR3 protein: CASSSDRAQNRDTQYF. CDR3 in DNA: TGTGCCAGCAGTTCCGACAGGGCTCAGAACCGAGATACGCAGTATTTT.

The chain has TRBV7-6 and TRBJ1-1; TRBD1 is a possible D gene (6 bases). The CDR3 has 12 amino acids. Trimming removed 5 bases at V and 6 bases at J, with 10 bases between. CDR1 and CDR2 (germline): SGHVS, FNYEAQ. CDR3 in amino acids: CASSKQGPEAFF. The CDR3, as DNA: TGTGCCAGCAGCAAACAGGGTCCTGAAGCTTTCTTT.